This T cell receptor beta chain appears in the sequencing data of a study of memory CD4+ T cells and cytomegalovirus serostatus. Findings of the study overall: About 40% of the 164 known CMV-associated TCRbeta sequences appeared in CD4+ memory.

With respect to this clone: The antigen is not known.

Germline loops: CDR1 SGHRS, CDR2 YFSETQ. Trimming pared 1 base from V and 5 bases from J, leaving 12 bases between. The length of the CDR3 is 15 residues. The sort gate was single viable CD3+CD4+CD8-CD45RO+ cells for memory CD4+ T cells. Produced via immunoSEQ multiplex PCR; TCRdb's table is partial and in-frame only. The sample lists tens of thousands of clones; 60% to 80% were seen once. Material: memory CD4+ T cells from blood. V is TRBV5-1 and J is TRBJ2-2; either TRBD1 or TRBD2 may supply D (6 bases each). The sequence was collected from an adult in good health and CMV-seropositive. CDR3 nucleotide sequence: TGCGCCAGCAGCTTGCAAGGGGGGAGGACCGGGGAGCTGTTTTTT. Its protein product is CASSLQGGRTGELFF.